This T cell receptor (beta chain) came from a study of shared clonotypes between healthy human individuals. The germline V and J ends were trimmed by 7 bases and 1 base, with 12 bases remaining between them. The CDR3 contains 14 residues. This clone occurred once. Method: immunoSEQ multiplex PCR; TCRdb's copy keeps in-frame clones and lacks some. The data hold some 1.4 million clones, with approximately 96% observed a single time. Sample: naive CD4+ T cells sorted from blood. Indicated subset: CD45RA+ positively selected. The chain uses TRBV5-3 and TRBJ2-4; D is ambiguous. TRBV5-3 is marked as an open reading frame, function uncertain. The TCR sequence derives from a man between 25 and 39 years old in good health. The CDR3, as DNA: TGTGCCAGAGGTGACGGCAGGGCCAAAAACATTCAGTACTTC. This sequence encodes CARGDGRAKNIQYF.